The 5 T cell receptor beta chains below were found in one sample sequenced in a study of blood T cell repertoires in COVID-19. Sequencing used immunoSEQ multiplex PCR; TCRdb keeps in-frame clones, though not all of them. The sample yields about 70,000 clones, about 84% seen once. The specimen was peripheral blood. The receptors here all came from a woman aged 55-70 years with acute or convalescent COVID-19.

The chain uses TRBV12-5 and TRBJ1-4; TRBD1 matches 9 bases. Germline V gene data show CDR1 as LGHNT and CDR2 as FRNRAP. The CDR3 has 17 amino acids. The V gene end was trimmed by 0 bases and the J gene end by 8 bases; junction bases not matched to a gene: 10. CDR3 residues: CASGLVHTGTGFEKLFF. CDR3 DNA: TGTGCTAGTGGTTTGGTTCATACCGGGACAGGGTTCGAAAAACTGTTTTTT.

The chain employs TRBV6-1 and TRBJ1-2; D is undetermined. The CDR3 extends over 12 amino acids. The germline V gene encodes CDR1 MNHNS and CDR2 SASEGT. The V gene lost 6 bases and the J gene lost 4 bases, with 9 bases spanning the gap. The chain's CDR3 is CASRDTLYGYTF. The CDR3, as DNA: TGTGCCAGCAGAGACACGCTCTATGGCTACACCTTC.

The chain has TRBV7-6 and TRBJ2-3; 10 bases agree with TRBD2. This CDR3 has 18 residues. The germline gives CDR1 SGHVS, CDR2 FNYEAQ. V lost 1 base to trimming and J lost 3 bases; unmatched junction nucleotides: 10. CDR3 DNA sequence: TGTGCCAGCAGCTTAGATCAAGGAACTAGCGGGGCTACAGATACGCAGTATTTT. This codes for CASSLDQGTSGATDTQYF.

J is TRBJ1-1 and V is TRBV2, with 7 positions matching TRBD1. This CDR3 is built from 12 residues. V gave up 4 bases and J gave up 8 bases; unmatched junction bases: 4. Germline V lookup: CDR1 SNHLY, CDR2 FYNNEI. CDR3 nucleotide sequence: TGTGCCAGCAGTGGAGGACAGGACGAAGCTTTCTTT. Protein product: CASSGGQDEAFF. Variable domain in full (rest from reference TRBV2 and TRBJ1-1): EPEVTQTPSHQVTQMGQEVILRCVPISNHLYFYWYRQILGQKVEFLVSFYNNEISEKSEIFDDQFSVERPDGSNFTLKIRSTKLEDSAMYFCASSGGQDEAFFGQGTRLTVV.

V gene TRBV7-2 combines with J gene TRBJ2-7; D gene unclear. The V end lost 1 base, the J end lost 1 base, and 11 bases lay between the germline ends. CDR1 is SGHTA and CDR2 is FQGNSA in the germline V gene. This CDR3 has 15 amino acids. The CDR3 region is CASSLGSTISYEQYF. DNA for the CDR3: TGTGCCAGCAGCTTAGGATCTACGATTTCCTACGAGCAGTACTTC.